The 19 T cell receptor beta chains listed next were all sequenced from one sample in a study of blood T cell repertoires in COVID-19 (dated by TCRdb to about 2020). Libraries were made using the immunoSEQ multiplex PCR assay. Held by TCRdb, this immuneACCESS table contains in-frame sequences only and omits some clones. Under half of the omission traces to an unresolved V gene where checked; the cause of the rest is unknown. In all, the sample holds roughly 330,000 clones, and approximately 89% of those were seen once. In total, the top ten clones hold 5.3% of the sample. Sequencing input: PBMCs or T cells enriched from blood (not recorded which). These TCRs come from a woman younger than 45 who had recovered from COVID-19.

V and J are TRBV10-3 and TRBJ1-2; the D gene is possibly TRBD1 (5 bases). The CDR3 extends over 13 amino acids. V lost 5 bases, J lost 3 bases, and 10 bases lay in between. Germline assignment: CDR1 ENHRY and CDR2 SYGVKD. CDR3 in amino acids: CAISPGEYYGYTF. CDR3 DNA sequence: TGTGCCATCAGTCCGGGGGAGTACTATGGCTACACCTTC.

The chain is built from TRBV3-1 (or the pseudogene TRBV3-2) and TRBJ2-1; 12 positions agree with TRBD2. The germline CDR1 and CDR2 sequences are LGHDT and YNNKEL (reference sequence). The CDR3 runs 16 residues. The junction had 6 bases not matched to a gene; V was cut back by 2 bases and J by 7 bases. This CDR3 is CASSQMLAGGLNEQFF. The CDR3 bases are TGTGCCAGCAGCCAAATGCTAGCGGGGGGGCTGAATGAGCAGTTCTTC.

The chain carries TRBV7-9 and TRBJ1-2; 7 bases match TRBD1. Germline loops: CDR1 SEHNR, CDR2 FQNEAQ (reference sequence). This CDR3 has 15 amino acids. Trimming cost V 4 bases and J 8 bases; bases outside gene matches: 13. This CDR3 is CASSSARQGRVGYTF. In nucleotides, the CDR3 is TGTGCCAGCAGCTCGGCCCGACAGGGTCGGGTAGGCTACACCTTC. Together with reference TRBV7-9 and TRBJ1-2, the CDR3 gives the full variable domain: DTGVSQNPRHKITKRGQNVTFRCDPISEHNRLYWYRQTLGQGPEFLTYFQNEAQLEKSRLLSDRFSAERPKGSFSTLEIQRTEQGDSAMYLCASSSARQGRVGYTFGSGTRLTVV.

The V and J genes are TRBV19 and TRBJ1-2, with 8 bases fitting TRBD1. Trimming at V came to 7 bases and at J to 5 bases, leaving 9 bases not matched to a gene. This CDR3 region has 14 residues. CDR1 is LNHDA, CDR2 SQIVND, per germline (reference sequence). The CDR3 region is CASKALDREYGYTF. Written as DNA, the CDR3 is TGTGCCAGTAAGGCTTTGGACAGGGAGTATGGCTACACCTTC.

Here the CDR3 DNA reads TGTGCCAGTAGTATGAGTAAGGGGGCTGGAAACACCATATATTTT. The encoded protein is CASSMSKGAGNTIYF. The genes are TRBV19 and TRBJ1-3; a weak D match, TRBD1 (6 bases). Trimming cost V 3 bases and J 2 bases, with 11 bases left between them. This CDR3 spans 15 amino acids. Germline lookup yields CDR1 LNHDA and CDR2 SQIVND (reference sequence).

The sample holds a few counts of this clone. The CDR3 loop reads CASSETGLKAYEQYF. The CDR3 region has the DNA TGTGCCAGTAGTGAGACTGGACTGAAAGCCTACGAGCAGTACTTC. The chain is built from TRBV19 and TRBJ2-7, with TRBD2 as a possible D gene (5 bases). The germline V gene encodes CDR1 LNHDA and CDR2 SQIVND (reference sequence). Trimming shortened V by 5 bases and J by 2 bases, and 16 bases separated the two germline ends. There are 15 residues in the CDR3.

The CDR3 region is CASSHLDRGVNYGYTF. The CDR3 coding sequence is TGTGCCAGCAGCCACCTAGACAGGGGCGTTAACTATGGCTACACCTTC. The chain joins TRBV7-6 to TRBJ1-2; 8 nucleotides agree with TRBD1. J lost 1 base, V lost 5 bases, and 9 bases had no gene match. Looked up from germline, CDR1 is SGHVS and CDR2 is FNYEAQ. The length of the CDR3 is 16 residues.

The CDR3 sequence: CASSPGTGGHQPQHF. The CDR3 DNA follows: TGTGCCAGCAGCCCGGGGACAGGGGGCCATCAGCCCCAGCATTTT. This sequence joins TRBV7-9 and TRBJ1-5; 12 bases agree with TRBD1. The CDR3 length is 15 residues. V was clipped by 5 bases and J by 5 bases; unmatched bases: 4. Germline CDR1 reads SEHNR; CDR2 reads FQNEAQ (reference sequence).

The chain employs TRBV28 and TRBJ2-7; D remains ambiguous. The CDR3 is 13 amino acids. The germline V gene encodes CDR1 MDHEN and CDR2 SYDVKM. V was clipped by 6 bases and J by 3 bases, with 12 bases between them. As DNA, the CDR3 is TGTGCCAGCAGAATTCCCAACGGCTACGAGCAGTACTTC. Translated, it gives CASRIPNGYEQYF.

The chain links TRBV9 to TRBJ2-7; TRBD1 might be the D (6 bases). The V gene lost 4 bases and the J gene lost 0 bases, with 11 bases spanning the gap. From germline, CDR1 is SGDLS and CDR2 YYNGEE. This CDR3 contains 14 residues. The CDR3 spells CASSPQQGSYEQYF. CDR3 coding DNA: TGTGCCAGCAGCCCTCAACAGGGCTCCTACGAGCAGTACTTC.

The chain employs TRBV7-9 and TRBJ1-2, with D perhaps matching TRBD1 (6 bases). The CDR3 spans 14 residues. Germline V gene sequence: CDR1 SEHNR, CDR2 FQNEAQ (reference sequence). V lost 5 bases and J lost 5, with 15 bases in between. The CDR3 spells CASSPGQTQYGYTF. The CDR3 DNA sequence: TGTGCCAGCAGCCCAGGACAGACCCAGTATGGCTACACCTTC.

The chain joins TRBV3-1 (or the pseudogene TRBV3-2) to TRBJ1-6; 7 bases agree with TRBD1. The length of the CDR3 is 13 residues. V gave up 1 base and J gave up 9 bases; unmatched junction bases: 0. Germline loops: CDR1 LGHDT, CDR2 YNNKEL (reference sequence). This chain's CDR3 is CASSQAGGSPLHF. DNA for the CDR3: TGTGCCAGCAGCCAAGCAGGGGGTTCACCCCTCCACTTT.

The chain uses TRBV6-2 or TRBV6-3 and TRBJ2-2, with D possibly TRBD2 on 6 matching bases. The V gene's germline CDR1 is MNHEY and CDR2 SVGEGT. Trimming stripped 0 bases from V and 12 bases from J, with 8 bases between. CDR3 size: 12 residues. CDR3: CASSYSAGQLFF. Written as DNA, the CDR3 is TGTGCCAGCAGTTACTCGGCGGGGCAGCTGTTTTTT.

In regard to this clone: Other DNA sequences in the same sample also yield this CDR3. The chain employs TRBV19 and TRBJ1-1; possibly TRBD1 for D (5 bases). Germline loops: CDR1 LNHDA, CDR2 SQIVND (reference sequence). V was pared by 3 bases and J by 5 bases, with 10 bases between. The CDR3 extends over 13 amino acids. This CDR3 reads CASSMGRGTEAFF. DNA of the CDR3: TGTGCCAGTAGTATGGGTAGGGGAACTGAAGCTTTCTTT.

The V call is TRBV5-1, the J call TRBJ2-1, with D hard to call. Deletions cut 6 bases from V and 2 bases from J, with 12 bases between. CDR1 SGHRS and CDR2 YFSETQ come from the germline V gene. This CDR3 is 14 amino acids long. The CDR3 nucleotides are TGCGCCAGCACGAGGTCGGCAGCCTACAATGAGCAGTTCTTC. Its protein product is CASTRSAAYNEQFF.

The rearrangement uses TRBV29-1 and TRBJ1-1, with 8 bases fitting TRBD1. Germline lookup yields CDR1 SQVTM and CDR2 ANQGSEA. The CDR3 length is 13 residues. The V and J ends lost 4 bases and 5 bases, in that order; junction bases with no gene match: 6. Written as DNA, the CDR3 is TGCAGCGTTGTAACAGGGGGATGGACTGAAGCTTTCTTT. It encodes CSVVTGGWTEAFF.

The chain is built from TRBV3-1 (or the pseudogene TRBV3-2) and TRBJ2-4; 10 bases align to TRBD2. After removal of 4 bases from V and 3 bases from J, the junction contained 3 bases not matched to a gene. The CDR3 is made up of 15 amino acids. Looked up from germline, CDR1 is LGHDT and CDR2 is YNNKEL (reference sequence). The CDR3 loop reads CASSLRTSGKNIQYF. The CDR3 DNA sequence: TGTGCCAGCAGCCTACGGACTAGCGGCAAAAACATTCAGTACTTC.

The chain couples TRBV19 to TRBJ2-7, with 12 bases fitting TRBD2. V gave up 5 bases and J gave up 4 bases; unmatched junction bases: 9. The CDR3 is 16 amino acids. Germline values: CDR1 LNHDA, CDR2 SQIVND (reference sequence). CDR3 region: CASSGILAGGPYEQYF. CDR3 bases: TGTGCCAGTAGTGGAATCCTAGCGGGGGGGCCTTACGAGCAGTACTTC.

A remark on this clone: The same CDR3 arises from other DNA sequences in this sample as well. The chain employs TRBV27 and TRBJ1-2, with D tentatively TRBD1 (6 bases). CDR3 length: 13 amino acids. Germline CDR1 is MNHEY and CDR2 is SMNVEV (reference sequence). The V end was cut by 8 bases, the J end by 5 bases, with 15 bases between. As DNA, the CDR3 is TGTGCCAGCTCTCTAGGACAGTCTTATGGCTACACCTTC. This encodes CASSLGQSYGYTF.